Many counts were recorded for the clone carrying this T cell receptor (beta chain). Through a sample-barcoded 5' primer and a J-beta primer mix, a second PCR was run for roughly 7 to 12 cycles. TCRdb analysed the 5' RACE reads with MiXCR anew, one entry per CDR3 protein. The sample carries around 670,000 distinct CDR3 sequences, approximately 30% recorded once. Germline V gene sequence: CDR1 MDHEN, CDR2 SYDVKM. Germline trimming cut 7 bases from V and 3 bases from J; bases unmatched to any gene: 7. This CDR3 has 14 amino acids. This sample was included in a study of blood T cells in healthy people across ages.

The specimen was blood. The chain has TRBV28 and TRBJ2-5; 8 nucleotides match TRBD2. The receptor was isolated from a woman of 80 years or more in good health. The CDR3 DNA reads TGTGCCAGCACCTCGGGGGGGCGGAAAGAGACCCAGTACTTC. It specifies CASTSGGRKETQYF.